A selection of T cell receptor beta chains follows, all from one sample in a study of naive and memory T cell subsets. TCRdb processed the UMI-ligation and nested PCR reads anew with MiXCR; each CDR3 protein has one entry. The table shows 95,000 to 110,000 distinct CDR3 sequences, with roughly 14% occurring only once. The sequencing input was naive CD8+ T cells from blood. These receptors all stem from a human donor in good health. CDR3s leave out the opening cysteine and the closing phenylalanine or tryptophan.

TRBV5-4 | ASSLALTYNEQF
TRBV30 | AWSHGTGGMNTEAF
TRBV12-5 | ASGPGLAGIQETQY
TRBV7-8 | ASSSEWTSGETQY
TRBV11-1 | ASSLGWDRVNTEAF
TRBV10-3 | AICSGQGINEQF
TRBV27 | ASSAASSYNEQF
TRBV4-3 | ASSLGDSTDTQY
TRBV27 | ASRVGTYEQY
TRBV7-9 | ASSMGTQQIH
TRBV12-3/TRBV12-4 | ASSLVFLGDNEQF
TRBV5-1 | ASSLPGSSSTDTQY
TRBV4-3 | ASSQGPRTQPYEQY